The entry that follows covers one T cell receptor beta chain sequence. Its antigen is undetermined. These data are taken from a study of shared clonotypes between healthy human individuals. Study-wide results and caveats: Naive CD4 clonotypes overlapped across a handful of donors at roughly 5.1%.

Adult Caucasians living in Nashville, Tennessee made up all of the donors. Negatively enriched CD4+ T cells were divided by CD45RA into naive and memory. The CDR3 runs 14 residues. Germline lookup yields CDR1 SGHRS and CDR2 YFSETQ. V lost 4 bases, J lost 8 bases, and 16 bases lay in between. Sequencing was performed with immunoSEQ multiplex PCR; in TCRdb, only in-frame clones are kept and a portion is missing. The data contain some 2 million clones, over 85% of them singletons. The sequenced sample was naive CD4+ T cells sorted from blood. Indicated subset: CD45RA+ positively selected. The sequence derives from a man aged 18 to 30 in good health. This chain uses TRBV5-1 with TRBJ1-5; D perhaps matches TRBD1 (5 bases). The chain's CDR3 is CASSPGTPGEPQHF. The CDR3 DNA reads TGCGCCAGCAGCCCGGGGACTCCCGGGGAGCCCCAGCATTTT.